What follows is one T cell receptor (beta chain) and its context. Its cognate antigen is unknown. Time point: week 47, end of study. The content of each vaccine dose was 300 ug of mutant IDH1 20-mer peptide, and topical imiquimod accompanied it. This sample stems from a study of a mutant IDH1 vaccine in newly diagnosed glioma. Study-wide context: Beginning 4-6 weeks after radiotherapy alone, or with temozolomide cycles, vaccination took place. Those enrolled had earlier been treated with radiotherapy, temozolomide, or both, mostly both.

TCRdb's copy holds only in-frame clones and misses some; the assay was immunoSEQ multiplex PCR. The sample has about 84,000 clones, roughly four fifths seen once. The TCR originated in a man between 40 and 49 years old with glioma. The sample here was PBMCs, taken from a glioma patient whose treatment included an IDH1 peptide vaccine.

For the CDR3, the DNA is TGCGCCAGCAGCGCCGTCGGCAGTGAGCAGTTCTTC. It yields the protein CASSAVGSEQFF. The V gene is TRBV5-1, the J gene TRBJ2-1; D is unclear. CDR1 SGHRS and CDR2 YFSETQ come from the germline V gene. V was cut by 4 bases and J by 9 bases, with 11 bases left in between. This CDR3 comprises 12 residues. The whole variable domain, remainder taken from reference TRBV5-1 and TRBJ2-1, is KAGVTQTPRYLIKTRGQQVTLSCSPISGHRSVSWYQQTPGQGLQFLFEYFSETQRNKGNFPGRFSGRQFSNSRSEMNVSTLELGDSALYLCASSAVGSEQFFGPGTRLTVL.